This TCR beta chain derives from a study of chemoradiotherapy in HPV16-positive cancers. Study in general: A couple of HPV16-positive patients' cells yielded candidate HPV-specific clones and common motifs.

CDR3 length: 15 amino acids. The V segment lost 2 bases and the J segment 7 bases; nucleotides outside the gene matches: 4. Germline-derived CDR1 and CDR2 are MNHEY and SMNVEV (reference sequence). Study findings and constraints: HPV-specific T cells were functionally defined from only two HPV16-positive patients. For HPV16-positive patients, expanding HPV-responsive T cells associated with longer recurrence-free survival.

Sequenced by immunoSEQ multiplex PCR; TCRdb stores in-frame clones only, minus some. The sample includes several thousand clones, around nine tenths of them seen just once. Details on this clone: Its specificity is unknown.

The V call is TRBV27, the J call TRBJ2-1; 11 bases are shared with TRBD2. This sequence originates from a human donor with HPV-associated anogenital cancer. Specimen: blood, collected from a patient who underwent chemoradiotherapy. The CDR3 DNA sequence: TGTGCCAGCAGTTTAGAGACTAGCGGGAAGAATGAGCAGTTCTTC. It translates to CASSLETSGKNEQFF.